The rows below give T cell receptor beta chains drawn from one sample of a study of OX40 agonist ivuxolimab in advanced cancers. Data came from immunoSEQ multiplex PCR; TCRdb stores just in-frame clones and leaves some out. The sample yields 15,000 to 20,000 clones, approximately 80% seen once. Sequenced here: CD4+ or CD8+ T cells sorted from blood, sampled in a trial of the OX40 agonist ivuxolimab. Every receptor here comes from an adult with an advanced solid tumor such as melanoma, head and neck, liver or kidney cancer. The CDR3 runs from the conserved cysteine through the conserved F or W. D genes are given only for firm matches. Only some rows state a clone size, as once, few, many or a class for expanded clones.

>TRBV14|TRBD1|TRBJ2-3|.
CASSYLSTGQDF
TGTGCCAGCAGCTACTTATCGACAGGGCAGGATTTT
>TRBV7-6|.|TRBJ1-6|.
CASSSLRDSPLHF
TGTGCCAGCAGCTCTCTCAGGGATTCACCCCTCCACTTT
>TRBV27|.|TRBJ2-5|.
CASSLLSTAKETQYF
TGTGCCAGCAGTTTATTGTCGACGGCAAAAGAGACCCAGTACTTC
>TRBV30|.|TRBJ1-3|.
CAWTQKKPDTIYF
TGTGCCTGGACCCAGAAAAAACCGGACACCATATATTTT
>TRBV7-2|.|TRBJ1-2|.
CASSLGSAKYGYTF
TGTGCCAGCAGCTTAGGCTCAGCCAAGTATGGCTACACCTTC
>TRBV7-3|.|TRBJ2-3|few
CASSFGATDTQYF
TGTGCCAGCAGCTTCGGGGCCACAGATACGCAGTATTTT
>TRBV5-1|TRBD1|TRBJ1-3|.
CATRTGADSGNTIYF
TGCGCCACCCGGACAGGGGCGGACTCTGGAAACACCATATATTTT
>TRBV5-4|TRBD1|TRBJ1-1|.
CASSYRDRGRTEAFF
TGTGCCAGCAGCTACCGGGACAGGGGTCGGACTGAAGCTTTCTTT
>TRBV11-2|TRBD2|TRBJ2-1|.
CASSNYGGSSYNEQFF
TGTGCCAGCAGCAACTACGGGGGGAGCTCCTACAATGAGCAGTTCTTC
>TRBV10-1|TRBD2|TRBJ2-3|.
CASSTGTSGYTDTQYF
TGCGCCAGCAGTACCGGGACTAGCGGTTACACAGATACGCAGTATTTT
>TRBV27|.|TRBJ1-1|once
CASSLVGTTEAFF
TGTGCCAGCAGTTTAGTGGGGACGACTGAAGCTTTCTTT
>TRBV28|.|TRBJ2-1|.
CASSGPSLTVTNEQFF
TGTGCCAGCAGTGGTCCCTCCTTAACAGTCACCAATGAGCAGTTCTTC
>TRBV27|TRBD1|TRBJ2-6|.
CASSFRGQGASGANVLTF
TGTGCCAGCAGTTTTAGGGGACAGGGGGCTTCTGGGGCCAACGTCCTGACTTTC
>TRBV5-5|TRBD1|TRBJ1-5|.
CASSSGQVNGPQHF
TGTGCCAGCAGCTCGGGACAGGTTAATGGGCCCCAGCATTTT
>TRBV6-5|.|TRBJ1-5|.
CATRLERGNQPQHF
TGTGCCACCCGATTGGAACGGGGCAATCAGCCCCAGCATTTT
>TRBV7-9|.|TRBJ2-5|.
CASSLGVARGRETQYF
TGTGCCAGCAGCTTAGGGGTGGCCCGGGGGCGAGAGACCCAGTACTTC
>TRBV7-9|.|TRBJ1-6|once
CASSFRDSYNSPLHF
TGTGCCAGCAGCTTCAGGGACTCCTATAATTCACCCCTCCACTTT
>TRBV5-6|TRBD2|TRBJ2-3|.
CASSLIQLAGSDTQYF
TGTGCCAGCAGCTTGATCCAACTAGCGGGCTCAGATACGCAGTATTTT
>TRBV30|.|TRBJ2-2|.
CALSSFGELFF
TGTGCCCTCTCATCCTTCGGGGAGCTGTTTTTT
>TRBV6-5|TRBD1|TRBJ1-1|medium-sized
CASSYSGQRRVAFF
TGTGCCAGCAGTTACTCGGGACAGCGTAGGGTCGCTTTCTTT
>TRBV7-9|.|TRBJ1-1|.
CASSLEQGRAFF
TGTGCCAGCAGCTTAGAGCAGGGGAGGGCTTTCTTT
>TRBV28|TRBD1|TRBJ2-6|once
CASRSTGPLLFGANVLTF
TGTGCCAGCAGATCGACAGGGCCTTTACTCTTTGGGGCCAACGTCCTGACTTTC
>TRBV21-1|.|TRBJ2-7|few
CASSPRPQGFYEQYF
TGTGCCAGCAGCCCCAGGCCCCAGGGGTTCTACGAGCAGTACTTC
>TRBV19|TRBD1|TRBJ1-2|.
CASSSRQGGGSDYTF
TGTGCCAGTAGTAGCCGACAGGGAGGGGGATCTGACTACACCTTC
>TRBV6-1|.|TRBJ2-7|.
CASSELGETYEQYF
TGTGCCAGCAGTGAACTTGGCGAGACCTACGAGCAGTACTTC
>TRBV5-1|.|TRBJ2-5|.
CASSLGSGAQETQYF
TGCGCCAGCAGCTTGGGGTCAGGGGCGCAAGAGACCCAGTACTTC
>TRBV28|TRBD2|TRBJ2-3|.
CASSPGLAGGTDTQYF
TGTGCCAGCAGTCCGGGACTAGCGGGAGGTACAGATACGCAGTATTTT
>TRBV23-1|.|TRBJ1-2|.
CATKKTLEGLTSRGYTF
TGCGCCACCAAAAAGACCCTCGAGGGACTCACCTCGAGGGGCTACACCTTC
>TRBV2|TRBD2|TRBJ2-7|.
CASSDFAGEDEQYF
TGTGCCAGCAGTGATTTTGCGGGAGAAGACGAGCAGTACTTC
>TRBV11-3|.|TRBJ2-3|.
CASSLEARRGTQYF
TGTGCCAGCAGCTTAGAGGCGAGAAGGGGAACGCAGTATTTT
>TRBV9|.|TRBJ1-4|.
CASSSTGAFNEKLFF
TGTGCCAGCAGCTCTACCGGGGCCTTTAATGAAAAACTGTTTTTT
>TRBV28|TRBD2|TRBJ2-7|.
CASSSSGFSYEQYF
TGTGCCAGCAGTTCTAGCGGGTTCTCCTACGAGCAGTACTTC
>TRBV25-1|TRBD1|TRBJ2-5|.
CASSEWDRQETQYF
TGTGCCAGCAGTGAATGGGACAGGCAAGAGACCCAGTACTTC
>TRBV10-3|.|TRBJ2-7|.
CAISEDRKSYEQYF
TGTGCCATCAGTGAGGACAGAAAATCCTACGAGCAGTACTTC
>TRBV9|.|TRBJ1-1|.
CASSVATNTEAFF
TGTGCCAGCAGCGTAGCGACGAACACTGAAGCTTTCTTT
>TRBV7-6|.|TRBJ1-1|.
CASSLKTLNTEAFF
TGTGCCAGCAGCTTAAAGACATTGAACACTGAAGCTTTCTTT
>TRBV4-2|.|TRBJ2-1|.
CASSQDTAPRGKVNEQFF
TGTGCCAGCAGCCAAGATACGGCCCCCAGGGGAAAGGTGAATGAGCAGTTCTTC
>TRBV28|.|TRBJ1-2|.
CASSFGGTNYGYTF
TGTGCCAGCAGTTTCGGCGGAACTAACTATGGCTACACCTTC
>TRBV7-9|.|TRBJ1-1|.
CASSLAGALSEAFF
TGTGCCAGCAGCTTAGCAGGGGCTCTATCTGAAGCTTTCTTT
>TRBV7-2|.|TRBJ2-7|.
CASSLVFGDEQYF
TGTGCCAGCAGCTTAGTTTTTGGGGACGAGCAGTACTTC
>TRBV9|.|TRBJ2-2|.
CASSVWRGELFF
TGTGCCAGCAGCGTATGGAGAGGGGAGCTGTTTTTT
>TRBV28|.|TRBJ1-1|.
CASKAGNTEAFF
TGTGCCAGCAAAGCAGGGAACACTGAAGCTTTCTTT
>TRBV30|TRBD1|TRBJ1-3|.
CAWSLRQGTPNTIYF
TGTGCCTGGAGCCTCCGACAGGGGACTCCAAACACCATATATTTT
>TRBV6-5|TRBD1|TRBJ2-1|.
CASRKDRGSYNEQFF
TGTGCCAGCAGAAAGGACAGGGGAAGCTACAATGAGCAGTTCTTC
>TRBV15|.|TRBJ1-5|.
CATSRDGGTQPQHF
TGTGCCACCAGCAGAGATGGGGGGACTCAGCCCCAGCATTTT
>TRBV19|TRBD1|TRBJ2-3|.
CASRRTGTSTDTQYF
TGTGCCAGTAGGCGGACAGGAACTAGCACAGATACGCAGTATTTT
>TRBV6-6|TRBD1|TRBJ2-7|few
CASRPESTGSYEQYF
TGTGCCAGCAGACCTGAGTCGACAGGGTCCTACGAGCAGTACTTC
>TRBV7-9|TRBD1|TRBJ2-1|.
CASSRGTGDEQFF
TGTGCCAGCAGCCGGGGGACAGGCGATGAGCAGTTCTTC
>TRBV18|.|TRBJ1-2|.
CASSPGTNNNYGYTF
TGTGCCAGCTCACCCGGGACAAACAATAACTATGGCTACACCTTC
>TRBV15|.|TRBJ2-1|.
CATSRGLEVPYNEQFF
TGTGCCACCAGCAGAGGTTTAGAGGTTCCCTACAATGAGCAGTTCTTC
>TRBV18|.|TRBJ2-7|.
CASSPGYEQYF
TGTGCCAGCTCACCGGGTTACGAGCAGTACTTC
>TRBV7-2|.|TRBJ2-3|.
CASSLSRAGTDTQYF
TGTGCCAGCAGCCTTAGCAGGGCGGGGACAGATACGCAGTATTTT